One sample yielded the 17 T cell receptor beta chains listed below, sequenced in a study of Ad26.COV2.S vaccination and SARS-CoV-2 variants. Treatment denoted: 15 to 20 received Ad26.COV2.S at low or high dose, single or two shots; several received placebo; per-sample allocation not given. Day 63 after the first injection of vaccine or placebo was the sampling time. Profiling relied on immunoSEQ multiplex PCR, and the TCRdb table lists in-frame clones only, not all of them. Of about 410,000 clones detected, about nine tenths appear once; the ten largest clones hold over 1.5%. The sample was peripheral blood, taken in a trial of Ad26.COV2.S vaccine versus placebo. The origin of the receptors is a person aged 18-65 years who received the Ad26.COV2.S COVID-19 vaccine or a placebo.

The genes are TRBV12-5 and TRBJ1-1, with D tentatively TRBD1 (6 bases). V shed 1 base and J shed 5 bases, with 11 bases lying between them. In germline, CDR1 is LGHNT, CDR2 FRNRAP. The CDR3 length is 14 residues. The CDR3 sequence: CASGLAGGRTEAFF. The CDR3 nucleotides are TGTGCTAGTGGTTTGGCCGGGGGGCGGACTGAAGCTTTCTTT.

The rearrangement uses TRBV4-1 and TRBJ1-1; TRBD1 is a possible D gene (5 bases). The CDR3 has 14 residues. CDR1 and CDR2 (germline): MGHRA, YSYEKL. The ends were cut back, 4 bases at V and 3 bases at J, with 12 bases in the middle. For the CDR3, the DNA is TGCGCCAGCAGCCTCGGTATAGGGGACACTGAAGCTTTCTTT. As protein: CASSLGIGDTEAFF.

V and J are TRBV14 and TRBJ1-6; no definite D call. The length of the CDR3 is 15 residues. The V and J ends lost 4 bases and 2 bases respectively, with 9 bases between them. The germline gives CDR1 SGHDN, CDR2 FVKESK. CDR3 residues: CASSLTRAYNSPLHF. The CDR3 DNA follows: TGTGCCAGCAGCCTCACAAGGGCCTATAATTCACCCCTCCACTTT.

With regard to this clone: This same CDR3 is encoded by further DNA sequences in the sample. The J gene is TRBJ2-7, the V gene TRBV27; D remains unclear. Trimming took 2 bases from V and 1 from J, leaving 6 bases between them. The CDR3 length is 13 residues. Germline CDR1 reads MNHEY; CDR2 reads SMNVEV (reference sequence). CDR3 DNA sequence: TGTGCCAGCAGTTTAGGTCGGTCCTACGAGCAGTACTTC. Its translation: CASSLGRSYEQYF.

This chain uses TRBV19 with TRBJ2-3, with D maybe TRBD2 (6 bases). Looked up from germline, CDR1 is LNHDA and CDR2 is SQIVND (reference sequence). This CDR3 has 15 amino acids. Trimming took off 5 bases at V and 4 bases at J, with 16 bases between the two ends. The CDR3 bases are TGTGCCAGTAGTGGAGGGCAGGGCCTCGCAGATACGCAGTATTTT. Its protein product is CASSGGQGLADTQYF.

This chain connects TRBV5-1 to TRBJ2-3; D is possibly TRBD1 or TRBD2 (6 bases each). CDR1 and CDR2 (germline): SGHRS, YFSETQ. V was cut by 4 bases and J by 0 bases, with 18 bases left in between. CDR3 length: 17 residues. The CDR3: CASSKNPTGGSTDTQYF. CDR3 DNA sequence: TGCGCCAGCAGCAAAAATCCGACAGGAGGGAGCACAGATACGCAGTATTTT.

The chain combines TRBV25-1 with TRBJ2-1, with 7 nucleotides matching TRBD1. The CDR3 runs to 16 residues. V shed 2 bases and J 0 bases; nucleotides not matched to a gene: 4. Germline CDR1 reads MGHDK; CDR2 reads SYGVNS. The CDR3 loop reads CASSETGAASYNEQFF. The CDR3 DNA sequence: TGTGCCAGCAGTGAAACAGGGGCGGCCTCCTACAATGAGCAGTTCTTC.

V gene TRBV12-3 or TRBV12-4 combines with J gene TRBJ1-1; a possible D gene is TRBD1 (6 bases). The CDR3 runs to 13 residues. The V and J ends lost 6 bases and 1 base respectively, with 9 bases between them. The CDR3 region is CASRRTENTEAFF. For the CDR3, the DNA is TGTGCCAGCAGGCGGACAGAGAACACTGAAGCTTTCTTT.

CDR3 in DNA: TGTGCCAGCAGTGACTGGACAGAAAAGTCCGAGCAGTACTTC. It is translated as CASSDWTEKSEQYF. V is TRBV6-4 and J is TRBJ2-7; TRBD1 might be the D (6 bases). V was cut by 1 base and J by 6 bases, with 13 bases left in between. The CDR3 covers 14 residues. Germline assignment: CDR1 MRHNA and CDR2 SNTAGT.

The chain uses TRBV30 and TRBJ2-5; weak D call: TRBD1 (6 bases). The CDR3 runs to 15 residues. The germline V gene has CDR1 GTSNPN and CDR2 SVGIG (reference sequence). The germline V and J ends were trimmed by 5 bases and 0 bases, with 16 bases remaining between them. DNA for the CDR3: TGTGCCTGGTCCTACCTAGACAGGTACCAAGAGACCCAGTACTTC. Protein: CAWSYLDRYQETQYF.

The chain carries TRBV12-5 and TRBJ1-1; 8 bases are shared with TRBD1. V shed 6 bases and J 4 bases; nucleotides not matched to a gene: 7. Germline V gene lookup returns CDR1 LGHNT and CDR2 FRNRAP. The CDR3 is made up of 14 amino acids. The CDR3 is CASGLTGGSTEAFF. The CDR3 coding sequence is TGTGCTAGTGGACTAACAGGGGGAAGCACTGAAGCTTTCTTT.

The J gene is TRBJ2-7, the V gene TRBV4-1; possibly TRBD2 for D (5 bases). V was shortened by 2 bases and J by 4 bases, with 9 bases between the two germline ends. The CDR3 covers 13 residues. Per germline, CDR1 MGHRA and CDR2 YSYEKL. The CDR3 spells CASSQNRDYEQYF. The CDR3 DNA sequence: TGCGCCAGCAGCCAAAACCGGGATTACGAGCAGTACTTC.

The chain is built from TRBV5-4 and TRBJ1-2; D might be TRBD1 (6 bases). Germline loops: CDR1 SGHNT, CDR2 YYREEE (reference sequence). This CDR3 has 14 residues. The germline V and J ends were trimmed by 3 bases and 0 bases, with 9 bases remaining between them. The CDR3 sequence is CASSSGQTNYGYTF. DNA of the CDR3: TGTGCCAGCAGCTCCGGACAGACTAACTATGGCTACACCTTC.

This CDR3 reads CASSLTGAPREKLFF. CDR3 nucleotide sequence: TGTGCCAGCAGCTTAACCGGGGCGCCCCGTGAAAAACTGTTTTTT. This chain joins TRBV7-9 and TRBJ1-4; possibly TRBD1 for D (5 bases). The V gene's germline CDR1 is SEHNR and CDR2 FQNEAQ (reference sequence). The CDR3 runs to 15 residues. Trimming cost V 2 bases and J 7 bases, with 14 bases left between them.

The V and J genes are TRBV5-4 and TRBJ2-7; D is unclear. The CDR3 contains 11 residues. V was cut by 4 bases and J by 7 bases, with 9 bases left in between. Germline CDR1 reads SGHNT; CDR2 reads YYREEE (reference sequence). CDR3 residues: CASSKTGEQYF. The CDR3 coding sequence is TGTGCCAGCAGCAAAACCGGGGAGCAGTACTTC.

The rearrangement uses TRBV10-3 and TRBJ1-2, with D possibly TRBD1 on 5 matching bases. The germline V gene has CDR1 ENHRY and CDR2 SYGVKD. The CDR3 runs 11 residues. With 4 bases removed from V and 6 bases from J, the gap between germline ends came to 6 bases. The CDR3 bases are TGTGCCATCAGTGGGGGGAATGGCTACACCTTC. Its protein product is CAISGGNGYTF.

J is TRBJ2-3 and V is TRBV9; 11 bases fit TRBD2. Per the germline V gene, CDR1 is SGDLS and CDR2 is YYNGEE. The V gene end was trimmed by 0 bases and the J gene end by 7 bases; junction bases not matched to a gene: 7. This CDR3 has 16 amino acids. Written as DNA, the CDR3 is TGTGCCAGCAGCGTAGAGCCTAGCGGGGGGACATATACGCAGTATTTT. Its protein product is CASSVEPSGGTYTQYF.